Sequencing of this T cell receptor (beta chain) was carried out in a study of blood T cell repertoires in COVID-19. Study overall: The United States, Italy and Spain were the sources of the acute and convalescent COVID-19 samples. Sample material is recorded as cDNA or gDNA derived from T cells, B-cell-depleted T cells, or PBMCs.

As handled by the study authors: Cell counts per sample came from amplifying reference gene primers. Sequencing was performed with immunoSEQ multiplex PCR; in TCRdb, only in-frame clones are kept and a portion is missing. V, J and clone size are those of that table, while D and trimming were read from the DNA. This table holds about 120,000 clones, 79% found once. The trim removed 4 bases at V and 7 bases at J, leaving 9 bases unmatched. The CDR3 is 15 amino acids. Germline CDR1 is LNHDA and CDR2 is SQIVND (reference sequence). The sequenced material came from peripheral blood. The chain couples TRBV19 to TRBJ2-4; 8 bases align to TRBD1. The clonotype originates from a woman of 80 years or more with acute or convalescent COVID-19. CDR3 coding DNA: TGTGCCAGTAGTACCTCGTATCGACAGGGGAACATTCAGTACTTC. This codes for CASSTSYRQGNIQYF.